Listed here is a single TCR beta chain. Looked up from germline, CDR1 is SGHVS and CDR2 is FQNEAQ. This CDR3 is built from 15 residues. J was trimmed by 0 bases and V by 1 base; bases with no gene match: 3. The sample originates from a study of blood T cell repertoires in COVID-19. Study context: Some COVID-19 samples were acute and others convalescent; all came from the United States, Italy and Spain. PBMCs, B-cell-depleted T cells, or T cells provided the cDNA or gDNA that made up the material.

Original data processing: Estimation of nucleated cell counts was performed using reference gene primer amplification. Sequencing was performed with immunoSEQ multiplex PCR; in TCRdb, only in-frame clones are kept and a portion is missing. That table is the source of V, J and clone size, and D and trimming were worked out from the DNA. The table includes about 230,000 clones, approximately 83% detected once. The TCR sequence derives from a woman aged 45 to 65 with acute or convalescent COVID-19. Source material: peripheral blood. The chain uses TRBV7-8 and TRBJ2-7; 7 bases are shared with TRBD2. CDR3 in DNA: TGTGCCAGCAGCTTAGAGAGCGGGGCCTCCTACGAGCAGTACTTC. Protein: CASSLESGASYEQYF. The variable domain in full, with the rest retrieved from reference TRBV7-8 and TRBJ2-7, is GAGVSQSPRYKVAKRGQDVALRCDPISGHVSLFWYQQALGQGPEFLTYFQNEAQLDKSGLPSDRFFAERPEGSVSTLKIQRTQQEDSAVYLCASSLESGASYEQYFGPGTRLTVT.